These 20 T cell receptor beta chains were all obtained from the same sample, sequenced in a study of blood T cell repertoires in COVID-19. TCRdb's copy holds only in-frame clones and misses some; the assay was immunoSEQ multiplex PCR. The table lists about 300,000 clones, around 89% of them singletons. The specimen was peripheral blood. The receptors originated from a man aged 18 to 29 who had recovered from COVID-19.

This clone came up a few times. The sample carries other DNA sequences with the same CDR3. The chain carries TRBV19 and TRBJ1-1, with D possibly being TRBD1 (6 bases). This CDR3 spans 13 amino acids. Germline CDR1 reads LNHDA; CDR2 reads SQIVND (reference sequence). Trimming removed 6 bases from V and 0 bases from J, with 8 bases in between. The CDR3 here is CASRDSLNTEAFF. DNA of the CDR3: TGTGCCAGTAGGGACAGTTTGAACACTGAAGCTTTCTTT.

The chain employs TRBV7-9 and TRBJ2-3; 8 bases align to TRBD1. The ends lost 3 bases at V and 5 bases at J; junction bases unmatched: 7. Germline-derived CDR1 and CDR2 are SEHNR and FQNEAQ (reference sequence). CDR3 length: 15 amino acids. CDR3: CASSFGQGLGDTQYF. In DNA, the CDR3 is TGTGCCAGCAGCTTTGGACAGGGCTTGGGAGATACGCAGTATTTT.

This chain links TRBV5-1 with TRBJ2-1, with a possible D match to TRBD2 (6 bases). Trimming stripped 4 bases from V and 5 bases from J, with 10 bases between. Germline values: CDR1 SGHRS, CDR2 YFSETQ. The CDR3 totals 13 residues. CDR3 nucleotides: TGCGCCAGCAGCGGGGGGAACGACAATGAGCAGTTCTTC. It codes for CASSGGNDNEQFF.

J is TRBJ1-2 and V is TRBV7-9, with a weak D call TRBD1 (5 bases). Trimming stripped 6 bases from V and 4 bases from J, with 12 bases between. Germline CDR1 reads SEHNR; CDR2 reads FQNEAQ (reference sequence). The CDR3 has 13 amino acids. The CDR3 DNA follows: TGTGCCAGCAGTCCAGGACAAGCCTATGGCTACACCTTC. Translated: CASSPGQAYGYTF.

The chain couples TRBV19 to TRBJ2-7; D not resolved. Germline V gene sequence: CDR1 LNHDA, CDR2 SQIVND (reference sequence). The V end lost 5 bases, the J end lost 7 bases, and 9 bases lay between the germline ends. The CDR3 is 11 residues long. DNA of the CDR3: TGTGCCAGTAGTTACTACGATGAGCAGTACTTC. It yields the protein CASSYYDEQYF. The variable domain in full, completed from reference TRBV19 and TRBJ2-7, reads DGGITQSPKYLFRKEGQNVTLSCEQNLNHDAMYWYRQDPGQGLRLIYYSQIVNDFQKGDIAEGYSVSREKKESFPLTVTSAQKNPTAFYLCASSYYDEQYFGPGTRLTVT.

V gene TRBV9 combines with J gene TRBJ1-3, with D unclear. This CDR3 contains 16 residues. Germline V gene lookup returns CDR1 SGDLS and CDR2 YYNGEE. Trimming took 1 base from V and 0 from J, leaving 11 bases between them. The CDR3 DNA sequence: TGTGCCAGCAGCGTAAGCGCCGTCGGCTCTGGAAACACCATATATTTT. As protein: CASSVSAVGSGNTIYF.

The rearrangement links TRBV7-9 to TRBJ1-6; tentatively, D is TRBD1 (5 bases). The CDR3 runs 15 residues. V was clipped by 7 bases and J by 12 bases, with 22 bases between them. The germline CDR1 and CDR2 sequences are SEHNR and FQNEAQ (reference sequence). The CDR3 sequence: CASTPAGGSPQPLHF. CDR3 DNA: TGTGCCAGCACCCCCGCGGGGGGGAGTCCCCAACCCCTCCACTTT.

The rearrangement links TRBV29-1 to TRBJ1-2, with D maybe TRBD1 (6 bases). Germline CDR1 is SQVTM and CDR2 is ANQGSEA. This CDR3 has 14 amino acids. V gave up 1 base and J gave up 3 bases, with 12 bases separating them. CDR3 in amino acids: CSVEGDTTHYGYTF. CDR3 coding DNA: TGCAGCGTTGAAGGGGACACCACCCACTATGGCTACACCTTC.

This clone was counted once. The V and J genes are TRBV9 and TRBJ1-2; TRBD1 might be the D (6 bases). Germline CDR1 SGDLS, CDR2 YYNGEE. The CDR3 extends over 14 amino acids. The ends were cut back, 0 bases at V and 6 bases at J, with 12 bases in the middle. The CDR3 protein is CASSVVSQGDGYTF. CDR3 coding DNA: TGTGCCAGCAGCGTAGTGTCACAGGGAGATGGCTACACCTTC.

The V gene is TRBV7-8, the J gene TRBJ2-7; 11 positions match TRBD1. J lost 4 bases, V lost 5 bases, and 7 bases had no gene match. The CDR3 sequence is 15 residues long. Germline CDR1 is SGHVS and CDR2 is FQNEAQ. CDR3 in amino acids: CASSRPGQGAYEQYF. The CDR3 nucleotides read TGTGCCAGCAGCCGCCCTGGACAGGGGGCTTACGAGCAGTACTTC.

This chain connects TRBV6-6 to TRBJ1-5, with D tentatively TRBD1 (6 bases). This CDR3 has 13 amino acids. V shed 2 bases and J shed 4 bases, with 6 bases lying between them. Germline assignment: CDR1 MNHNY and CDR2 SVGAGI (reference sequence). CDR3 residues: CASSYGQNQPQHF. The CDR3 coding sequence is TGTGCCAGCAGTTACGGACAGAATCAGCCCCAGCATTTT.

J is TRBJ1-6 and V is TRBV5-4, with 12 positions matching TRBD1. V was clipped by 4 bases and J by 14 bases; unmatched bases: 10. CDR3 length equals 15 residues. Germline CDR1 reads SGHNT; CDR2 reads YYREEE (reference sequence). CDR3 nucleotide sequence: TGTGCCAGCAGCCTGCCCCTGGGACAGGGGGCGGCCCTCCACTTT. Protein product: CASSLPLGQGAALHF.

The rearrangement links TRBV14 to TRBJ1-1; the D is unclear. CDR3 length: 13 amino acids. Trimming pared 1 base from V and 0 bases from J, leaving 3 bases between. Germline CDR1 SGHDN, CDR2 FVKESK. The chain's CDR3 is CASSQALNTEAFF. CDR3 in DNA: TGTGCCAGCAGCCAAGCTCTGAACACTGAAGCTTTCTTT.

V is TRBV7-2 and J is TRBJ2-6, with 7 bases fitting TRBD1. The CDR3 has 12 residues. V shed 4 bases and J 18 bases; nucleotides not matched to a gene: 9. Per the germline V gene, CDR1 is SGHTA and CDR2 is FQGNSA. CDR3 DNA sequence: TGTGCCAGCAGCTACCGGGACAGCAGAGCGACTTTC. This encodes CASSYRDSRATF.

V and J are TRBV6-5 and TRBJ2-7, with TRBD2 as a possible D gene (6 bases). Looked up from germline, CDR1 is MNHEY and CDR2 is SVGAGI. The CDR3 sequence is 13 residues long. V dropped 7 bases and J dropped 1 base, with 11 bases sitting between them. CDR3 nucleotides: TGTGCCAGCAACGACGGAGGGTCCTACGAGCAGTACTTC. Translated: CASNDGGSYEQYF.

This clone was detected only a few times. This chain links TRBV15 with TRBJ2-5; 9 nucleotides match TRBD2. The CDR3 is made up of 19 amino acids. Germline-derived CDR1 and CDR2 are LNHNV and YYDKDF (reference sequence). Trimming at V came to 0 bases and at J to 5 bases, leaving 16 bases not matched to a gene. The CDR3: CATSRDLGSASGDRETQYF. The CDR3 bases are TGTGCCACCAGCAGAGATCTCGGGTCGGCTAGCGGGGATCGGGAGACCCAGTACTTC.

The chain is built from TRBV2 and TRBJ2-1; TRBD2 matches 8 bases. Germline V gene data show CDR1 as SNHLY and CDR2 as FYNNEI. This CDR3 region has 18 residues. V gave up 6 bases and J gave up 5 bases; unmatched junction bases: 18. CDR3: CASSQPLSGLVLDNEQFF. CDR3 in DNA: TGTGCCAGCAGCCAGCCCCTTTCGGGACTAGTTTTAGACAATGAGCAGTTCTTC.

As DNA, the CDR3 is TGCGCCAGCAGCTTGGACAATACCAGGGGGACAGATACGCAGTATTTT. Translation: CASSLDNTRGTDTQYF. V and J are TRBV5-1 and TRBJ2-3, with 7 bases lining up with TRBD1. In germline, CDR1 is SGHRS, CDR2 YFSETQ. V was pared by 0 bases and J by 3 bases, with 7 bases of the junction left unmatched. CDR3 length equals 16 residues.

The rearrangement uses TRBV3-1 (or the pseudogene TRBV3-2) and TRBJ1-4; weak D call: TRBD1 (5 bases). The germline V gene encodes CDR1 LGHDT and CDR2 YNNKEL (reference sequence). CDR3 length: 16 residues. Trimming removed 3 bases at V and 7 bases at J, with 18 bases between. The CDR3 coding sequence is TGTGCCAGCAGCCAGAGGCTCGGGGGGGATCGTGAAAAACTGTTTTTT. The encoded protein is CASSQRLGGDREKLFF.

The chain is built from TRBV5-1 and TRBJ2-7; possibly TRBD1 for D (5 bases). Per germline, CDR1 SGHRS and CDR2 YFSETQ. The ends were cut back, 3 bases at V and 4 bases at J, with 14 bases in the middle. The CDR3 runs to 14 residues. DNA for the CDR3: TGCGCCAGCAGCTCCCGGCAGGGTGGTTACGAGCAGTACTTC. As protein: CASSSRQGGYEQYF. Combining the CDR3 with reference TRBV5-1 and TRBJ2-7 gives the whole variable domain KAGVTQTPRYLIKTRGQQVTLSCSPISGHRSVSWYQQTPGQGLQFLFEYFSETQRNKGNFPGRFSGRQFSNSRSEMNVSTLELGDSALYLCASSSRQGGYEQYFGPGTRLTVT.